The 23 T cell receptor beta chains below come from one sample, sequenced in a study of T cells in tuberculosis. Generated by immunoSEQ multiplex PCR, the TCRdb table keeps only in-frame clones and is missing some. This table has more than 35,000 clones, roughly 96% appearing once. The material sequenced was PBMCs. All receptors come from a donor aged 10-30 years with latent tuberculosis or without tuberculosis infection.

V and J are TRBV7-6 and TRBJ1-1; 10 positions agree with TRBD1. The J segment lost 5 bases and the V segment lost 5 bases, leaving 17 bases of the junction unmatched. Germline-derived CDR1 and CDR2 are SGHVS and FNYEAQ. The CDR3 is 18 residues long. CDR3 residues: CASSHLDRGLVSVTEAFF. The CDR3 nucleotides read TGTGCCAGCAGCCACCTCGACAGGGGGCTTGTATCAGTAACTGAAGCTTTCTTT.

This chain links TRBV27 with TRBJ1-4, with D uncertain. Looked up from germline, CDR1 is MNHEY and CDR2 is SMNVEV (reference sequence). V shed 5 bases and J shed 8 bases, with 12 bases lying between them. There are 13 residues in the CDR3. The CDR3: CASSTDGWEKLFF. The CDR3 DNA is TGTGCCAGCAGTACTGACGGGTGGGAAAAACTGTTTTTT. Full variable domain (remainder filled in from reference TRBV27 and TRBJ1-4): EAQVTQNPRYLITVTGKKLTVTCSQNMNHEYMSWYRQDPGLGLRQIYYSMNVEVTDKGDVPEGYKVSRKEKRNFPLILESPSPNQTSLYFCASSTDGWEKLFFGSGTQLSVL.

The gene calls are TRBV5-6 and TRBJ2-7; D not certain. Looked up from germline, CDR1 is SGHDT and CDR2 is YYEEEE. The CDR3 consists of 13 residues. The V end was cut by 0 bases, the J end by 8 bases, with 12 bases between. In DNA, the CDR3 is TGTGCCAGCAGCTTGGCCGAACTACGAAAGCAGTACTTC. As protein: CASSLAELRKQYF.

The rearrangement joins TRBV28 to TRBJ2-7; no definite D call. Germline V gene data show CDR1 as MDHEN and CDR2 as SYDVKM. V was pared by 2 bases and J by 0 bases, with 5 bases between. The CDR3 extends over 13 amino acids. DNA for the CDR3: TGTGCCAGCAGTTTACACTCCTCCTACGAGCAGTACTTC. Its translation: CASSLHSSYEQYF. Combining the CDR3 with reference TRBV28 and TRBJ2-7 gives the whole variable domain DVKVTQSSRYLVKRTGEKVFLECVQDMDHENMFWYRQDPGLGLRLIYFSYDVKMKEKGDIPEGYSVSREKKERFSLILESASTNQTSMYLCASSLHSSYEQYFGPGTRLTVT.

V usage is TRBV2 and J usage is TRBJ2-7; D gene ambiguous. Deletions cut 3 bases from V and 0 bases from J, with 9 bases between. The CDR3 is 14 amino acids. Germline assignment: CDR1 SNHLY and CDR2 FYNNEI. DNA of the CDR3: TGTGCCAGCAGTGATTCGGTATTCTCCTACGAGCAGTACTTC. Translating gives CASSDSVFSYEQYF. Based on the CDR3 plus reference TRBV2 and TRBJ2-7, the full variable domain is EPEVTQTPSHQVTQMGQEVILRCVPISNHLYFYWYRQILGQKVEFLVSFYNNEISEKSEIFDDQFSVERPDGSNFTLKIRSTKLEDSAMYFCASSDSVFSYEQYFGPGTRLTVT.

V gene TRBV18 combines with J gene TRBJ2-7; the D gene is possibly TRBD2 (6 bases). The germline V gene encodes CDR1 KGHSH and CDR2 LQKENI. This CDR3 spans 13 amino acids. V gave up 3 bases and J gave up 3 bases, with 9 bases separating them. The CDR3 here is CASSPGGDYEQYF. CDR3 sequence (DNA): TGTGCCAGCTCACCGGGAGGAGACTACGAGCAGTACTTC.

The chain recombines TRBV19 with TRBJ1-1; D is undetermined. Germline loops: CDR1 LNHDA, CDR2 SQIVND (reference sequence). Deletions cut 7 bases from V and 0 bases from J, with 15 bases between. The CDR3 totals 15 residues. The CDR3 DNA reads TGTGCCAGTATATCTCCAGGCCCGATGAACACTGAAGCTTTCTTT. This codes for CASISPGPMNTEAFF.

The CDR3 region is CASRTPGTGRVYGYTF. The CDR3 DNA reads as TGTGCCAGCAGAACCCCCGGGACAGGGCGAGTCTATGGCTACACCTTC. The chain couples TRBV6-6 to TRBJ1-2, with TRBD1 matching over 9 bases. Per the germline V gene, CDR1 is MNHNY and CDR2 is SVGAGI (reference sequence). The CDR3 totals 16 residues. After removal of 6 bases from V and 4 bases from J, the junction contained 12 bases not matched to a gene.

V is TRBV10-1 and J is TRBJ1-4; TRBD1 matches at 8 bases. Germline trimming cut 7 bases from V and 7 bases from J; bases unmatched to any gene: 14. CDR3 length equals 16 residues. The germline V gene has CDR1 WNHNN and CDR2 SYGVQD (reference sequence). The CDR3 DNA reads TGCGCCAGCATACGAAGAGAGGACAGGGAGGGTGAAAAACTGTTTTTT. Protein sequence: CASIRREDREGEKLFF.

This chain links TRBV29-1 with TRBJ2-3, with D perhaps matching TRBD1 (5 bases). The ends were cut back, 3 bases at V and 2 bases at J, with 9 bases in the middle. The germline V gene encodes CDR1 SQVTM and CDR2 ANQGSEA. The CDR3 sequence is 13 residues long. This chain's CDR3 is CSVEGRLTDTQYF. CDR3 in DNA: TGCAGCGTTGAGGGGCGTCTCACAGATACGCAGTATTTT.

The chain links TRBV6-4 to TRBJ2-3, with 9 nucleotides matching TRBD2. Per the germline V gene, CDR1 is MRHNA and CDR2 is SNTAGT. Losses at the gene ends were 6 bases for V and 2 bases for J; bases not matched to a gene: 3. This CDR3 has 14 residues. CDR3 region: CASRPSGDTDTQYF. The CDR3 DNA follows: TGTGCCAGCAGACCTAGCGGGGACACAGATACGCAGTATTTT.

The V call is TRBV5-1, the J call TRBJ2-7; D possibly corresponds to TRBD2 (7 bases). V shed 1 base and J shed 7 bases, with 12 bases lying between them. The CDR3 has 13 amino acids. Germline-derived CDR1 and CDR2 are SGHRS and YFSETQ. The DNA for the CDR3 is TGCGCCAGCAGCTTGTTGGGGGGGCATGAGCAGTACTTC. It translates to CASSLLGGHEQYF.

The chain uses TRBV29-1 and TRBJ1-1; D possibly corresponds to TRBD1 (6 bases). The CDR3 is made up of 15 amino acids. The V gene lost 6 bases and the J gene lost 3 bases, with 20 bases spanning the gap. Germline values: CDR1 SQVTM, CDR2 ANQGSEA. The CDR3 bases are TGCAGCGTGAGGGGACAAGGGTGGCTGGACACTGAAGCTTTCTTT. Translating it yields CSVRGQGWLDTEAFF. Complete variable domain (other parts from reference TRBV29-1 and TRBJ1-1): SAVISQKPSRDICQRGTSLTIQCQVDSQVTMMFWYRQQPGQSLTLIATANQGSEATYESGFVIDKFPISRPNLTFSTLTVSNMSPEDSSIYLCSVRGQGWLDTEAFFGQGTRLTVV.

The chain joins TRBV5-5 to TRBJ1-2; TRBD1 aligns across 10 bases. The V gene end was trimmed by 5 bases and the J gene end by 4 bases; junction bases not matched to a gene: 5. CDR3 length: 14 amino acids. Per germline, CDR1 SGHKS and CDR2 YYEKEE (reference sequence). The CDR3 loop is CASSIGQGGYGYTF. In DNA form, the CDR3 reads TGTGCCAGCAGTATAGGACAGGGGGGCTATGGCTACACCTTC.

The sample holds a few counts of this clone. The chain employs TRBV30 and TRBJ2-3; 8 nucleotides match TRBD2. J was trimmed by 1 base and V by 3 bases; bases with no gene match: 6. Germline V lookup: CDR1 GTSNPN, CDR2 SVGIG (reference sequence). This CDR3 contains 15 residues. The chain's CDR3 is CAWRQAGARTDTQYF. DNA for the CDR3: TGTGCCTGGAGGCAAGCGGGAGCCCGCACAGATACGCAGTATTTT.

The DNA of the CDR3 is TGTGCCAGCAGTTACGGGCCACAGGGCGCCCTAAATGGCTACACCTTC. Translated: CASSYGPQGALNGYTF. The V call is TRBV6-5, the J call TRBJ1-2; D is possibly TRBD1 (6 bases). Germline assignment: CDR1 MNHEY and CDR2 SVGAGI. CDR3 length: 16 amino acids. V lost 2 bases and J lost 6, with 19 bases in between.

The V call is TRBV30, the J call TRBJ2-7; 14 bases fit TRBD2. Germline CDR1 GTSNPN, CDR2 SVGIG (reference sequence). This CDR3 is built from 12 residues. Trimming cost V 1 base and J 11 bases; bases outside gene matches: 1. Written as DNA, the CDR3 is TGTGCCTGGAGTGGACTAGCGGGGGGGAAGTACTTC. Amino acid sequence: CAWSGLAGGKYF. The variable domain in full, completed from reference TRBV30 and TRBJ2-7, reads SQTIHQWPATLVQPVGSPLSLECTVEGTSNPNLYWYRQAAGRGLQLLFYSVGIGQISSEVPQNLSASRPQDRQFILSSKKLLLSDSGFYLCAWSGLAGGKYFGPGTRLTVT.

The genes are TRBV9 and TRBJ1-1; 10 nucleotides align to TRBD1. Per germline, CDR1 SGDLS and CDR2 YYNGEE. V lost 4 bases to trimming and J lost 6 bases; unmatched junction nucleotides: 9. This CDR3 region has 15 residues. The CDR3 bases are TGTGCCAGCAGCTCCCGGACAGGGGGGGACGCTGAAGCTTTCTTT. Encoded protein: CASSSRTGGDAEAFF.

This chain joins TRBV7-8 and TRBJ2-1; tentative D call: TRBD2 (6 bases). The CDR3 totals 14 residues. Germline V CDR1 and CDR2: SGHVS, FQNEAQ. Between the trimmed V and J ends, which lost 0 bases and 9 bases, there was a span of 12 bases. The CDR3 reads CASSLARLDGEQFF. The CDR3 DNA follows: TGTGCCAGCAGCTTAGCGCGACTAGATGGTGAGCAGTTCTTC.

In this sample, this clone turned up once. J is TRBJ2-2 and V is TRBV7-2; 7 positions match TRBD2. This CDR3 has 14 amino acids. V shed 3 bases, J shed 5 bases, and the junction held 3 bases outside the gene matches. Germline values: CDR1 SGHTA, CDR2 FQGNSA. CDR3 sequence: CASSLWEGTGELFF. CDR3 sequence (DNA): TGTGCCAGCAGCTTGTGGGAGGGAACCGGGGAGCTGTTTTTT.

The chain carries TRBV10-3 and TRBJ2-7; TRBD1 aligns across 10 bases. Trimming at V came to 1 base and at J to 7 bases, leaving 7 bases not matched to a gene. The CDR3 is 15 amino acids. Germline-derived CDR1 and CDR2 are ENHRY and SYGVKD. The CDR3 DNA reads as TGTGCCATCAGTGAGTACGGGACAGGGGTATTGGAGCAGTACTTC. Translation: CAISEYGTGVLEQYF.

In this sample, this clone turned up once. This chain uses TRBV30 with TRBJ2-5; D might be TRBD1 (5 bases). Germline V gene lookup returns CDR1 GTSNPN and CDR2 SVGIG (reference sequence). V was shortened by 2 bases and J by 5 bases, with 15 bases between the two germline ends. This CDR3 has 14 residues. The CDR3 nucleotides are TGTGCCTGGAGTTACGGTGGCCAGGGTGAGACCCAGTACTTC. Translating gives CAWSYGGQGETQYF.

The chain is built from TRBV5-1 and TRBJ1-1; 7 bases fit TRBD1. Germline-derived CDR1 and CDR2 are SGHRS and YFSETQ. The CDR3 consists of 17 residues. Unmatched junction bases numbered 17, after V lost 5 bases and J lost 4 bases. CDR3 bases: TGCGCCAGCAGACCCGACAGGGCGAGGTTGGGAATCACTGAAGCTTTCTTT. Translating gives CASRPDRARLGITEAFF.